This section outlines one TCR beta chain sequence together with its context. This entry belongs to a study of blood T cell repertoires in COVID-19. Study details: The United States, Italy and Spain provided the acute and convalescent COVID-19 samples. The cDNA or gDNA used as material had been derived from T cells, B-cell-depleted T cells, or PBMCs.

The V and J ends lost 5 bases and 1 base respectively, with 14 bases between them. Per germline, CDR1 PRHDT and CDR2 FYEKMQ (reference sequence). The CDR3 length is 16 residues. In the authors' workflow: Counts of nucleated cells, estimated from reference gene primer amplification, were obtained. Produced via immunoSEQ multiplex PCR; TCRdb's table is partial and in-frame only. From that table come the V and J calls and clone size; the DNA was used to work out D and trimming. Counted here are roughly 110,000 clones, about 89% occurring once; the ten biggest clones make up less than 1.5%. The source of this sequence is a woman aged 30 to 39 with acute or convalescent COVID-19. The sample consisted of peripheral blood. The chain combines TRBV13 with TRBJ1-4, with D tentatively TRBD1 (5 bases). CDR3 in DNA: TGTGCCAGCAGCCCGTCCCGGAGGGGAACTAATGAAAAACTGTTTTTT. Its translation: CASSPSRRGTNEKLFF.